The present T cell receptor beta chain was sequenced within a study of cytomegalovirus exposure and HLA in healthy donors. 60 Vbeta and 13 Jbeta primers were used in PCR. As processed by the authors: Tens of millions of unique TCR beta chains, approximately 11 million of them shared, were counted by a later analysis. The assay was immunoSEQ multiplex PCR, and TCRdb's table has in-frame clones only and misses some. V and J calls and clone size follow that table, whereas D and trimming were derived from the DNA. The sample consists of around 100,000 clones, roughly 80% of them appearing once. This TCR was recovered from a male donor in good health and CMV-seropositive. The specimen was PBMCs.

CDR3 DNA sequence: TGCGCCAGCAGCCAAGTTGTAAAAGGAGCTAACTATGGCTACACCTTC. Amino acids: CASSQVVKGANYGYTF. The chain has TRBV4-1 and TRBJ1-2; D is unclear. Germline lookup yields CDR1 MGHRA and CDR2 YSYEKL. CDR3 length: 16 amino acids. V was shortened by 1 base and J by 0 bases, with 12 bases between the two germline ends.